This TCR beta chain was sequenced for a study of cytomegalovirus exposure and HLA in healthy donors (dated 2017 in TCRdb). At the level of the whole study: An earlier analysis of fewer than 750 of the donors reported 276 Gb of sequence data and 117 million unique TCR beta sequences obtained from about 179 million T cells. To predict cytomegalovirus infection status, the study combined high-throughput TCR immunosequencing, statistical association of individual TCRs with disease status, and machine learning. Donor age, sex, ethnicity and CMV serostatus were compiled together with the repertoire data. The aim of the study was to test whether cataloging public T cell receptors could identify signatures of past pathogen exposure. All discovery cohort repertoires had been generated using a single sequencing platform. A later analysis re-examined previously published TCR beta repertoires from 610 or so donors and added high-resolution HLA genotyping to investigate patterns of TCR occurrence. The later analysis used no new phenotypic data to find candidate immune exposures, relying instead on TCR beta sequences and their occurrence across donors. Genome-wide SNP genotypes for about 65% of the roughly 670 donors were used in a later genetic analysis, which treated that subset as a discovery cohort. Typing coverage differed by locus: A, B, C, DRB1 and DQB1 were typed in roughly 620-640 donors, DQA1 in about 560, DPA1 in around 610, and DPB1 in 400 to 480. Four or five DR-DQ haplotypes were handled as single units for association and clustering, since linkage in the cohort was strong. Approximately 300 gigabases of sequencing data and approximately 92 million unique TCR sequences made up an early release that covered 500 to 650 HLA-typed donors. Besides the first cohort of around 670 subjects, a separate validation cohort made up of roughly 130 different subjects was used. In an earlier analysis of roughly 540 of the donors, high-throughput TCR beta sequencing was used to judge whether each TCR beta V gene segment behaved as functional or pseudogenic. Class I and class II HLA loci were covered by the typing at four-digit resolution. Among approximately 370 genotyped donors of the cohort, an average of roughly 230,000 unique TCR beta nucleotide sequences was sequenced per donor, of which roughly 17% were non-productive. The genetic ancestry cluster associated with self-reported Caucasian donors included over 80% of the approximately 400 genotyped donors. The study profiled the T cell repertoires of 500 to 800 subjects by immunosequencing and related them to cytomegalovirus serostatus. Broad study findings and their caveats: Correlated functional status among segregating V segments might be attributable to linkage disequilibrium, but an unknown experimental factor could not be ruled out. When HLA alleles, especially DR and DQ, strongly co-occurred, TCR associations were difficult to assign to individual alleles. A later analysis reported that several top co-occurrence clusters appeared linked to parvovirus B19, influenza, CMV and Epstein-Barr virus. A further reported finding was that TCR beta sequences accurately predicted the HLA-A and HLA-B alleles for most subjects in the first cohort. For the cohort, immune exposure information was limited to CMV serostatus. In vitro tests confirmed that a few of the cytomegalovirus-associated TCR beta chains recognize cytomegalovirus antigens. Most TCR sequences were observed very rarely across donors, whereas some public TCRs were present in many individuals. A group of highly shared sequence variants was considered likely to be a technical artifact of the sequencing pipeline. In a later analysis, TCR association rates were found to vary across HLA loci, with the most associated TCRs seen for DRB1 alleles and the fewest for HLA-C alleles. A later genetic analysis associated a missense DCLRE1C variant with V-gene and J-gene trimming of TCR beta chains, and an independent cohort replicated the association. The earlier analysis of some 540 of the donors excluded 15 to 20 rarely observed V segments, including chromosome 9 orphons, because counts were too low. The classifier was reported to diagnose cytomegalovirus status with high specificity and sensitivity in both the original cohort and the validation cohort. Presence/absence analyses assumed roughly uniform sequencing depth across donors, an assumption that may not hold. The authors suggested that the approach could potentially be generalized to other disease states and immunological phenotypes. The study listed around 160 TCR beta chains as associated with cytomegalovirus. According to a later genetic analysis, donors in an Asian-associated ancestry cluster had fewer N-insertions in productive TCRs than the approximately 700-donor mean. An earlier analysis of some 560 of the donors showed that most TCR beta V segments appeared in productive rearrangements either about 90% or about 30% of the time, which broadly matched IMGT annotations. A later analysis found that most CMV-associated TCR beta chains appeared HLA-restricted, with HLA associations seemingly driven largely by CMV exposure. In this cohort, only TCR beta chains were sequenced, and detectable features were limited by the absence of alpha or paired-chain data. Specific HLA alleles were associated with around 18,000 TCR beta sequences at a false discovery rate of 0.05 in a later analysis. Because some donors lacked HLA typing at each locus, the association tests relied only on the typed subset. A later analysis found that HLA-associated TCR beta chains were more clonally expanded and had lower generation probabilities than equally common non-associated chains.

As for this clone: Its antigen is still unknown. The input lacks base qualities; no much larger clone sits a single base away.

In total, roughly 670 healthy bone marrow donors made up the cohort. All cohort members were sampled while nominally healthy, although unrecorded immune exposures were likely present. The donor was CMV seropositive and belonged to the group of 250 to 300 seropositive cohort members. Each donor provided a peripheral blood sample, and peripheral blood mononuclear cells were used for TCR beta sequencing. The Qiagen DNeasy Blood Extraction Kit was used to extract genomic DNA from the blood cell samples. Libraries were made using the immunoSEQ multiplex PCR assay. A mixture of 60 forward primers for TCR Vbeta segments and 13 reverse primers for TCR Jbeta segments was used in the multiplex PCR. The CDR3 region of rearranged TCR beta genes was amplified from genomic DNA by a multiplex PCR assay. The Illumina HiSeq System was used to sequence the amplified TCR beta libraries as 87-base-pair reads. The original methods were these. A later analysis tallied some 79 million unique TCR beta chains across the 666 repertoires, and approximately 12 million of those chains were shared by two or more donors. A nearest-neighbor algorithm error-corrected the raw reads and collapsed the reads into unique sequences, merging closely related sequences to remove PCR and sequencing errors. CDR3 sequences were aligned to IMGT reference sequences to assign V, D and J gene segments. For a sequence to be retained, a match of at least six nucleotides was required to both a V gene segment and a J gene segment. A rearrangement was called productive if the CDR3 had no stop codons and remained in frame with V and J, and every other rearrangement was called non-productive. CDR3 was defined according to IMGT convention as the region running from the second conserved V-encoded cysteine to the conserved J-encoded phenylalanine. The earlier analysis of 500 to 750 of the donors excluded any sequence lacking an unambiguous match to a single V gene segment. In an earlier analysis of some 590 of the donors, a V segment was called functional when productive rearrangements were above 56.7%, and segregating when the standard deviation between donors exceeded 5%. A statistical classification framework was developed to diagnose cytomegalovirus status using the catalog of TCR beta chain sequences. In a later analysis, TCR nucleotide sequences were compared against IMGT/GENE-DB human TR gene sequences so that V and J genes could be assigned. The TCRdist pipeline was used in a later analysis to assign CDR3 sequences and most-parsimonious VDJ recombination scenarios. In a later analysis, each TCR beta chain was defined by its CDR3 amino acid sequence together with its V-gene family, and reads lacking a unique V-gene family were excluded. To address suspected cross-contamination and a sequencing artifact, a later analysis removed roughly 580 highly shared, low-generation-probability nucleotide sequences. For each public chain, a later analysis derived a clonal expansion index from normalized ranks of inferred template counts within each repertoire. In a later analysis, generation probabilities were computed using a VDJ recombination model fitted to out-of-frame rearrangements, and the results were checked against IGoR. Hypergeometric tests were used in a later analysis to score TCR-TCR, TCR-HLA and TCR-CMV co-occurrence, with a repertoire-size bias correction applied to the TCR pairs. False discovery rates were estimated in a later analysis by permuting HLA or CMV assignments 20 times. In a later analysis, co-occurring TCRs were grouped using DBSCAN, and TCRdist sequence similarity was added for clustering within HLA-allele-positive subsets. Repertoires with fewer than 30,000 or more than 120,000 public chains were left out of co-occurrence clustering, as were a few repertoires with anomalous nucleotide sharing. The table was pulled from immuneACCESS by TCRdb, which kept in-frame rearrangements only. Such tables lose some clones; where checked, under half of the loss comes from unresolved V genes, and the rest has no known cause. V, J and clone size are taken as reported in that table, and D and trimming were inferred from the DNA itself. The sample has over 150,000 clones on record, about 80% of them singletons. The ten top clones hold 3.7% of the sample.

The TCR originated in a woman in her sixties in good health and CMV-seropositive. Sequenced: PBMCs.

The sequence in DNA is TGTGCCAGCAGCGTAGCAGGGGTCAATCAGCCCCAGCATTTT. The translation is CASSVAGVNQPQHF. Rearrangement joined TRBV9 to TRBJ1-5; the D gene is perhaps TRBD1, on 6 matching bases. The CDR3 runs 14 amino acids, cysteine and phenylalanine included. The kept DNA is CDR3 alone, 42 bases in frame from the first base. CDR1 and CDR2, per the germline V gene, are SGDLS and YYNGEE. V is shortened by 0 bases, J by 3 bases, and the region joining them spans 7 bases. The full variable domain, completed from the reference TRBV9 and TRBJ1-5 proteins outside the CDR3, reads DSGVTQTPKHLITATGQRVTLRCSPRSGDLSVYWYQQSLDQGLQFLIQYYNGEERAKGNILERFSAQQFPDLHSELNLSSLELGDSALYFCASSVAGVNQPQHFGDGTRLSIL.